Shown below are 5 T cell receptor beta chains from a single sample sequenced in a study of cytomegalovirus exposure and HLA in healthy donors. Primers: 60 Vbeta forward and 13 Jbeta reverse. The assay was immunoSEQ multiplex PCR, and TCRdb's table has in-frame clones only and misses some. In the table there are roughly 180,000 clones, roughly 85% of which are singletons. What was sequenced was PBMCs. Receptor source: a man aged 50 to 60 in good health and CMV-seropositive.

CDR3: CAAKERGASYEQYF. CDR3 sequence (DNA): TGTGCCGCCAAGGAGCGGGGGGCCTCCTACGAGCAGTACTTC. The J gene is TRBJ2-7, the V gene TRBV5-4, with 9 bases lining up with TRBD2. V shed 10 bases, J shed 0 bases, and the junction held 8 bases outside the gene matches. Per the germline V gene, CDR1 is SGHNT and CDR2 is YYREEE (reference sequence). The CDR3 loop spans 14 amino acids.

The CDR3 sequence: CASSAITSGGADEQFF. CDR3 in DNA: TGTGCCAGCAGCGCGATTACTAGCGGGGGGGCCGATGAGCAGTTCTTC. The chain recombines TRBV5-5 with TRBJ2-1; 13 bases align to TRBD2. This CDR3 has 16 residues. Unmatched junction bases numbered 9, after V lost 4 bases and J lost 8 bases. Per germline, CDR1 SGHKS and CDR2 YYEKEE (reference sequence).

CDR3: CASWSGGNTIYF. In nucleotides, the CDR3 is TGCGCCAGCTGGTCAGGGGGAAACACCATATATTTT. This chain joins TRBV10-2 and TRBJ1-3; D is possibly TRBD1 (5 bases). The V gene's germline CDR1 is WSHSY and CDR2 SAAADI. V gave up 8 bases and J gave up 4 bases, with 9 bases separating them. The CDR3 runs 12 residues.

The V call is TRBV5-1, the J call TRBJ1-2, with TRBD1 identical over 10 bases. V was pared by 4 bases and J by 4 bases, with 7 bases of the junction left unmatched. CDR3 length equals 15 residues. Germline loops: CDR1 SGHRS, CDR2 YFSETQ. CDR3 DNA: TGCGCCAGCAGCCCAGGACAGGGGGATGGCTATGGCTACACCTTC. This encodes CASSPGQGDGYGYTF.

This clone was detected only once. The chain is built from TRBV2 and TRBJ1-2; D is ambiguous. The CDR3 loop spans 13 amino acids. Per the germline V gene, CDR1 is SNHLY and CDR2 is FYNNEI. Trimming cost V 7 bases and J 1 base, with 10 bases left between them. CDR3 coding DNA: TGTGCCAGCATCACTGAGGTTAACTATGGCTACACCTTC. Protein: CASITEVNYGYTF. The entire variable domain, with the rest obtained from reference TRBV2 and TRBJ1-2, is as follows: EPEVTQTPSHQVTQMGQEVILRCVPISNHLYFYWYRQILGQKVEFLVSFYNNEISEKSEIFDDQFSVERPDGSNFTLKIRSTKLEDSAMYFCASITEVNYGYTFGSGTRLTVV.